This T cell receptor beta chain was identified in a study of regulatory T cells in long-lasting Graves disease. Study-level results: TRBV28, TRBJ1-2 and TRBJ2-5 were segments that persistent disease favored.

This clonotype occurred many times. As yet, its antigen is unknown. With iRepertoire HTBI primers and Arm-PCR of CDR3 regions, TCR beta libraries were built. From the multiplex PCR reads, TCRdb called clonotypes with MiXCR, one entry per CDR3 protein. The sample has 500,000 to 700,000 distinct CDR3 sequences, around 17% seen once; the top ten hold about 18%. Germline values: CDR1 DFQATT, CDR2 SNEGSKA (reference sequence). The CDR3 consists of 13 residues. V was shortened by 5 bases and J by 5 bases, with 13 bases between the two germline ends. Time point indicated: newly diagnosed GD, antithyroid drugs for less than 3 months. The authors made the TCR library using RNA they extracted from PBMCs. The same data also went into a second study, on T cells in Graves' hyperthyroidism and ophthalmopathy. That investigation notes: The patients, who ranged from 18 to 65 in age, presented with newly diagnosed hyperthyroidism lasting under 2 months.

The chain uses TRBV20-1 and TRBJ1-5, with D perhaps TRBD1 (6 bases). The TCR was taken from a woman aged 25 to 39 with Graves disease. The sample was peripheral blood mononuclear cells (PBMCs), taken at new diagnosis, from a patient treated with antithyroid drugs. The CDR3 region is CSALGQIHQPQHF. The CDR3 DNA is TGCAGTGCTCTAGGACAGATCCATCAGCCCCAGCATTTT.